This record concerns one T cell receptor beta chain sequence. The target antigen is unknown. The sample comes from a study of OX40 agonist ivuxolimab in advanced cancers. In germline, CDR1 is ENHRY, CDR2 SYGVKD. Trimming removed 4 bases from V and 2 bases from J, with 12 bases in between. The CDR3 has 15 amino acids. Overall study findings and caveats: Antigen specificity of clonally expanded peripheral T cells was not established. There were also nonresponders showing low normalized T-cell clonal expansion.

The protocol was immunoSEQ multiplex PCR, while the TCRdb copy is restricted to in-frame clones and leaves out a portion. The table records 95,000 or so clones, about 92% of them present only once. Individuals having autoimmune disease history or systemic immunosuppression were not enrolled. The material was CD4+ or CD8+ T cells sorted from blood, obtained in a trial of the OX40 agonist ivuxolimab. The TCR sequence derives from an adult with an advanced solid tumor such as melanoma, head and neck, liver or kidney cancer. The genes are TRBV10-3 and TRBJ1-5, with D maybe TRBD1 (6 bases). CDR3 region: CAISGGADGNQPQHF. The CDR3, as DNA: TGTGCCATCAGTGGGGGGGCAGACGGCAATCAGCCCCAGCATTTT.